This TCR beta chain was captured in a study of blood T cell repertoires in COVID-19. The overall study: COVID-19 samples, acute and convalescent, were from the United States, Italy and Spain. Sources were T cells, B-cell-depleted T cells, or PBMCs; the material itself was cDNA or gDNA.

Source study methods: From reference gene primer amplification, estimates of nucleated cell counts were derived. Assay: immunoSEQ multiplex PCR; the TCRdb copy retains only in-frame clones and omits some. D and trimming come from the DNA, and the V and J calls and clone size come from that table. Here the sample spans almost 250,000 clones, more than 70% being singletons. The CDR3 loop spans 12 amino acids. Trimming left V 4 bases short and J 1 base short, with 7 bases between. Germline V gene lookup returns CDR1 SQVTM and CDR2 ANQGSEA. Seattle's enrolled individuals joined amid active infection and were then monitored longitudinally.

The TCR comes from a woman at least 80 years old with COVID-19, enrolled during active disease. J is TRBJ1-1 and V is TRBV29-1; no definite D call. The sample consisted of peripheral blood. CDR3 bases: TGCAGCGTTGCCCCCCAGAACACTGAAGCTTTCTTT. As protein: CSVAPQNTEAFF. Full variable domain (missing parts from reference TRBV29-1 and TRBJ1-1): SAVISQKPSRDICQRGTSLTIQCQVDSQVTMMFWYRQQPGQSLTLIATANQGSEATYESGFVIDKFPISRPNLTFSTLTVSNMSPEDSSIYLCSVAPQNTEAFFGQGTRLTVV.